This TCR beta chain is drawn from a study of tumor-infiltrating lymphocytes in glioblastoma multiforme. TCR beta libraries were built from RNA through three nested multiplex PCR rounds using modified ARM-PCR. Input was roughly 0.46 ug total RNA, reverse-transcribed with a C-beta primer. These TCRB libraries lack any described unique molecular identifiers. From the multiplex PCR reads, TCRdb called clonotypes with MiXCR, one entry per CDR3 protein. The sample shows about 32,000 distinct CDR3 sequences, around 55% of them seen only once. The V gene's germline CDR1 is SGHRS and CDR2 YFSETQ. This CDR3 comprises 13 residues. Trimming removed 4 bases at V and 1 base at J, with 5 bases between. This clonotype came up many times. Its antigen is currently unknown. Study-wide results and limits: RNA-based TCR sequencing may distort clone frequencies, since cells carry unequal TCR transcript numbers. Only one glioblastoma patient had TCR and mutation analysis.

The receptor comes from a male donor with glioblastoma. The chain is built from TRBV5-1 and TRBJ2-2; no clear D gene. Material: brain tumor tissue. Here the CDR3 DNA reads TGCGCCAGCAGCAATGAGAACACCGGGGAGCTGTTTTTT. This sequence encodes CASSNENTGELFF.